This TCR beta chain was captured by sequencing in a study of blood T cells in healthy people across ages. The overall study: The template switching approach captured approximately one barcoded beta molecule for every two T cells.

This clonotype has only a few counts. Using a J-beta primer mix together with a sample-barcoded 5' primer, a second PCR was run for roughly 7 to 12 cycles. All cDNA molecules were each tagged by a template-switch adaptor with 12 random nucleotides. Via MiXCR, TCRdb re-called the 5' RACE reads, giving one row per CDR3 protein. The data contain about 780,000 distinct CDR3 sequences, 20% to 30% of them singletons. Per germline, CDR1 SGDLS and CDR2 YYNGEE. This CDR3 comprises 15 residues. These same records also appear under a second study, on T cells of mothers and their children.

This clonotype originated in a boy aged 5-17 years in good health. The rearrangement uses TRBV9 and TRBJ2-5; 12 bases map to TRBD1. The better agreement between TRBJ2-1 and the DNA end casts doubt on the J call. Sequenced material: blood. CDR3 loop: CASSVGGQGAFEQFF. CDR3 sequence (DNA): TGTGCCAGCAGCGTAGGGGGACAGGGGGCGTTTGAGCAGTTCTTC.